The sample holds one count of the clone carrying this T cell receptor (beta chain). The CDR3 totals 12 residues. V dropped 4 bases and J dropped 0 bases, with 2 bases sitting between them. The germline V gene encodes CDR1 MNHEY and CDR2 SVGAGI. Here immunoSEQ multiplex PCR was the method, and the copy in TCRdb shows in-frame clones only, minus some. The sample records about 240,000 clones, about four fifths being singletons. This record comes from a study of blood T cell repertoires in COVID-19. Turning to the study itself: Acute and convalescent COVID-19 samples came from the United States, Italy and Spain.

The receptor was derived from a young man who had recovered from COVID-19. The J gene is TRBJ2-3, the V gene TRBV6-5; D gene ambiguous. The sequenced material came from peripheral blood. The CDR3 DNA reads TGTGCCAGCAGTTCTAGCACAGATACGCAGTATTTT. Translating gives CASSSSTDTQYF.